This record covers a single T cell receptor (beta chain). The sample originates from a study of blood T cell repertoires in COVID-19. Overall study: Both acute and convalescent COVID-19 samples were obtained from the United States, Italy and Spain. PBMCs, B-cell-depleted T cells, or T cells were the source of the cDNA or gDNA that made up the material.

The CDR3 is made up of 16 amino acids. Germline assignment: CDR1 LNHDA and CDR2 SQIVND (reference sequence). J gave up 6 bases and V 4 bases, and 10 bases lay outside the gene matches. The authors' processing: Estimation of nucleated cell counts was performed using reference gene primer amplification. Generated by immunoSEQ multiplex PCR, the TCRdb table keeps only in-frame clones and is missing some. V and J calls and clone size are copied from that table; D and trimming were computed from the DNA. The repertoire holds about 110,000 clones, with about 90% as singletons. The TCR comes from a human donor in a cohort sampled during active COVID-19. The chain has TRBV19 and TRBJ1-5; 9 nucleotides align to TRBD1. The sequencing sample was made of peripheral blood. Written as DNA, the CDR3 is TGTGCCAGTAGTAGTCCCGGGACAGGGCATCGTCAGCCCCAGCATTTT. It is translated as CASSSPGTGHRQPQHF.